The 30 T cell receptor beta chains below all came from one sample that was sequenced in a study of T-cell reconstitution after alpha-beta-depleted transplantation in children. Study-wide findings and caveats: When one year had passed after transplant, most T-cell counts and diversity came from newly produced T cells.

Their specific antigens are unknown. Unique molecular identifiers featured in how the TCRbeta library was prepared. MiXCR, applied by TCRdb to the PCR reads, yields one record per CDR3 protein. The sample has some 300,000 distinct CDR3 sequences, almost 8% seen once. Specimen: peripheral blood, collected 360 days after TCRalphabeta/CD19-depleted stem cell transplant. Receptor source: a female patient aged 2-9 years who had a stem cell transplant for Fanconi anemia, so the T cells may come from the graft donor.

This clonotype was detected a few times. The rearrangement links TRBV12-3 or TRBV12-4 to TRBJ1-3, with 7 bases that match TRBD1. Unmatched junction bases numbered 8, after V lost 10 bases and J lost 2 bases. CDR3 length: 14 amino acids. The CDR3 DNA follows: TGTGCCACAGGGGGGCAGGCGACTGGAAACACCATATATTTT. Its translation: CATGGQATGNTIYF.

This clonotype was seen a few times. The CDR3 nucleotides are TGTGCCTCCTCCCCGGAGGACCCATCCTACAATGAGCAGTTCTTC. This encodes CASSPEDPSYNEQFF. The J gene is TRBJ2-1, the V gene TRBV6-2 or TRBV6-3; the D gene is possibly TRBD2 (5 bases). Per germline, CDR1 MNHEY and CDR2 SVGEGT. The CDR3 consists of 15 residues. V was trimmed by 11 bases and J by 1 base, leaving 18 bases between them.

The sample holds many counts of this clonotype. The CDR3 sequence: CSVAVIPGRYTEAFF. As DNA, the CDR3 is TGCAGCGTTGCGGTGATTCCGGGACGGTACACTGAAGCTTTCTTT. The V call is TRBV29-1, the J call TRBJ1-1, with TRBD1 as a possible D gene (5 bases). V was cut by 4 bases and J by 3 bases, with 18 bases left in between. Germline-derived CDR1 and CDR2 are SQVTM and ANQGSEA. The CDR3 length is 15 residues.

This clonotype was counted many times. CDR3 protein: CASSFQGGDTEAFF. The CDR3 coding sequence is TGTGCCAGCAGCTTCCAGGGAGGGGACACTGAAGCTTTCTTT. The chain uses TRBV7-2 and TRBJ1-1; D is possibly TRBD1 (5 bases). CDR3 length: 14 residues. CDR1 is SGHTA, CDR2 FQGNSA, per germline. V lost 3 bases and J 3 bases, leaving 11 bases between the germline ends. Variable domain in full (rest from reference TRBV7-2 and TRBJ1-1): GAGVSQSPSNKVTEKGKDVELRCDPISGHTALYWYRQSLGQGLEFLIYFQGNSAPDKSGLPSDRFSAERTGGSVSTLTIQRTQQEDSAVYLCASSFQGGDTEAFFGQGTRLTVV.

This clonotype was detected ten times or more. The V gene is TRBV15, the J gene TRBJ2-7, with 10 nucleotides matching TRBD2. The trim removed 0 bases at V and 2 bases at J, leaving 7 bases unmatched. The CDR3 is made up of 17 amino acids. Germline V gives CDR1 LNHNV, CDR2 YYDKDF (reference sequence). For the CDR3, the DNA is TGTGCCACCAGCAGAGATCCAGGACTAGCGGTGACCTACGAGCAGTACTTC. It yields the protein CATSRDPGLAVTYEQYF.

This clonotype was observed a few times. This sequence joins TRBV15 and TRBJ1-5, with D unresolved. The germline CDR1 and CDR2 sequences are LNHNV and YYDKDF (reference sequence). The V end lost 0 bases, the J end lost 0 bases, and 15 bases lay between the germline ends. This CDR3 contains 18 residues. CDR3 sequence (DNA): TGTGCCACCAGCAGAGATCTAGCCTCGGGGTATAGCAATCAGCCCCAGCATTTT. Amino acids: CATSRDLASGYSNQPQHF.

This clonotype was counted at least ten times. This sequence joins TRBV15 and TRBJ2-1, with D tentatively TRBD1 or TRBD2 (5 bases each). The CDR3 sequence is 16 residues long. The V end lost 0 bases, the J end lost 10 bases, and 19 bases lay between the germline ends. CDR1 and CDR2 (germline): LNHNV, YYDKDF (reference sequence). CDR3 amino acids: CATSRDLTGTGIEQFF. In nucleotides, the CDR3 is TGTGCCACCAGCAGAGACCTTACCGGGACCGGGATAGAGCAGTTCTTC.

This clonotype was recorded at least ten times. The gene calls are TRBV5-1 and TRBJ1-6; 9 nucleotides align to TRBD1. The CDR3 extends over 14 amino acids. CDR1 is SGHRS and CDR2 is YFSETQ in the germline V gene. V lost 0 bases to trimming and J lost 10 bases; unmatched junction nucleotides: 2. In DNA form, the CDR3 reads TGCGCCAGCAGCTTGGGGACAGGGGTCTCACCCCTCCACTTT. Its translation: CASSLGTGVSPLHF.

This clonotype was seen many times. The chain carries TRBV7-9 and TRBJ2-1, with unresolved D. Germline CDR1 and CDR2: SEHNR and FQNEAQ (reference sequence). Trimming took 1 base from V and 10 from J, leaving 17 bases between them. The CDR3 has 15 amino acids. The CDR3 protein is CASSLVLPTEWEQFF. The CDR3 nucleotides read TGTGCCAGCAGCTTAGTTCTGCCTACGGAATGGGAGCAGTTCTTC.

The chain uses TRBV7-9 and TRBJ2-7; 7 bases fit TRBD2. The CDR3 loop spans 15 amino acids. The V gene's germline CDR1 is SEHNR and CDR2 FQNEAQ (reference sequence). Trimming at V came to 0 bases and at J to 5 bases, leaving 7 bases not matched to a gene. CDR3 bases: TGTGCCAGCAGCTTAGCGCCGGGAGGTCGCAACGAGCAGTACTTC. Its protein product is CASSLAPGGRNEQYF.

This clonotype was observed many times. V and J are TRBV5-1 and TRBJ2-3; no clear D gene. Germline CDR1 is SGHRS and CDR2 is YFSETQ. Trimming shortened V by 2 bases and J by 5 bases, and 3 bases separated the two germline ends. CDR3 size: 11 residues. The CDR3 nucleotides are TGCGCCAGCAGCTTCGAAGATACGCAGTATTTT. Translating it yields CASSFEDTQYF. The entire variable domain, with the rest obtained from reference TRBV5-1 and TRBJ2-3, is as follows: KAGVTQTPRYLIKTRGQQVTLSCSPISGHRSVSWYQQTPGQGLQFLFEYFSETQRNKGNFPGRFSGRQFSNSRSEMNVSTLELGDSALYLCASSFEDTQYFGPGTRLTVL.

This clonotype was observed a handful of times. The V gene is TRBV5-4, the J gene TRBJ2-3; D is perhaps TRBD1 or TRBD2 (5 bases each). This CDR3 has 14 residues. Germline lookup yields CDR1 SGHNT and CDR2 YYREEE (reference sequence). The V end was cut by 1 base, the J end by 2 bases, with 8 bases between. The CDR3 DNA reads TGTGCCAGCAGCTTGCCGGGGACCACAGATACGCAGTATTTT. It specifies CASSLPGTTDTQYF. Filled out from reference TRBV5-4 and TRBJ2-3, the complete variable domain reads ETGVTQSPTHLIKTRGQQVTLRCSSQSGHNTVSWYQQALGQGPQFIFQYYREEENGRGNFPPRFSGLQFPNYSSELNVNALELDDSALYLCASSLPGTTDTQYFGPGTRLTVL.

In this sample, this clonotype turned up many times. This chain's CDR3 is CASSSRRQGVVVGELFF. The CDR3 region has the DNA TGTGCCAGCAGCTCCCGTCGACAGGGGGTTGTGGTCGGGGAGCTGTTTTTT. This sequence joins TRBV12-3 or TRBV12-4 and TRBJ2-2; 9 bases match TRBD1. Germline trimming cut 6 bases from V and 7 bases from J; bases unmatched to any gene: 15. CDR3 length: 17 amino acids.

In its sample, this clonotype was seen a few times. The chain carries TRBV4-3 and TRBJ2-5; D is unresolved. Germline V gene sequence: CDR1 LGHNA, CDR2 YSLEER. This CDR3 comprises 14 residues. V lost 4 bases and J lost 1, with 10 bases in between. CDR3: CASSPNPTQETQYF. The CDR3 region has the DNA TGCGCCAGCAGCCCTAACCCAACCCAAGAGACCCAGTACTTC.

This clonotype was observed many times. This chain joins TRBV10-3 and TRBJ1-2; TRBD1 matches 8 bases. V shed 7 bases, J shed 3 bases, and the junction held 4 bases outside the gene matches. Per the germline V gene, CDR1 is ENHRY and CDR2 is SYGVKD. This CDR3 spans 13 amino acids. Written as DNA, the CDR3 is TGTGCCATCAAGGACAGGGTCGACTATGGCTACACCTTC. It specifies CAIKDRVDYGYTF.

This clonotype has at least ten counts. CDR3 region: CASSWGQSNEQFF. As DNA, the CDR3 is TGCGCCAGCAGCTGGGGACAGAGCAATGAGCAGTTCTTC. V and J are TRBV5-1 and TRBJ2-1, with 7 bases matching TRBD1. Per the germline V gene, CDR1 is SGHRS and CDR2 is YFSETQ. The CDR3 is 13 residues long. V was clipped by 3 bases and J by 6 bases; unmatched bases: 3. The complete variable domain, with remaining parts taken from reference TRBV5-1 and TRBJ2-1, reads KAGVTQTPRYLIKTRGQQVTLSCSPISGHRSVSWYQQTPGQGLQFLFEYFSETQRNKGNFPGRFSGRQFSNSRSEMNVSTLELGDSALYLCASSWGQSNEQFFGPGTRLTVL.

This clonotype showed up many times. The V and J genes are TRBV6-5 and TRBJ1-5; the D gene is possibly TRBD1 (6 bases). This CDR3 region has 14 residues. In germline, CDR1 is MNHEY, CDR2 SVGAGI. The ends were cut back, 6 bases at V and 3 bases at J, with 12 bases in the middle. CDR3 protein: CASSRDNFNQPQHF. CDR3 coding DNA: TGTGCCAGCAGCCGGGACAATTTCAATCAGCCCCAGCATTTT.

There are many counts of this clonotype. The J gene is TRBJ2-7, the V gene TRBV5-1, with no clear D. Deletions cut 4 bases from V and 5 bases from J, with 22 bases between. Germline assignment: CDR1 SGHRS and CDR2 YFSETQ. This CDR3 region has 16 residues. CDR3 in amino acids: CASSPRIFPTPNEQYF. CDR3 nucleotides: TGCGCCAGCAGCCCGAGAATTTTCCCCACCCCTAACGAGCAGTACTTC. The full variable domain, in which reference TRBV5-1 and TRBJ2-7 provide the parts outside the CDR3, is KAGVTQTPRYLIKTRGQQVTLSCSPISGHRSVSWYQQTPGQGLQFLFEYFSETQRNKGNFPGRFSGRQFSNSRSEMNVSTLELGDSALYLCASSPRIFPTPNEQYFGPGTRLTVT.

This clonotype was seen repeatedly, ten times or more. This rearrangement joins TRBV10-3 to TRBJ2-1; 11 bases fit TRBD2. This CDR3 contains 14 residues. V shed 5 bases, J shed 9 bases, and the junction held 6 bases outside the gene matches. CDR1 ENHRY and CDR2 SYGVKD come from the germline V gene. The CDR3: CAISPSGGRGEQFF. CDR3 nucleotide sequence: TGTGCCATCAGTCCTAGCGGGGGGCGTGGTGAGCAGTTCTTC.

The V gene is TRBV27, the J gene TRBJ2-3; a possible D gene is TRBD2 (7 bases). Germline V gene data show CDR1 as MNHEY and CDR2 as SMNVEV (reference sequence). CDR3 length: 17 residues. With 5 bases removed from V and 1 base from J, the gap between germline ends came to 19 bases. CDR3 protein: CASSHQGGASRTDTQYF. Written as DNA, the CDR3 is TGTGCCAGCAGTCACCAAGGGGGGGCGTCCCGCACAGATACGCAGTATTTT.

In this sample, this clonotype turned up many times. The V call is TRBV25-1, the J call TRBJ2-7, with TRBD2 matching over 8 bases. The trim removed 10 bases at V and 0 bases at J, leaving 17 bases unmatched. Per the germline V gene, CDR1 is MGHDK and CDR2 is SYGVNS. The CDR3 runs 17 residues. The CDR3 DNA sequence: TGTGCCACCTTGGACGGTTTAGCGGGACGGAGCTCCTACGAGCAGTACTTC. This codes for CATLDGLAGRSSYEQYF.

This clonotype was observed a single time. One end of the junction is discordant with germline, which a read error may explain. The chain recombines TRBV20-1 with TRBJ1-2, with D uncertain. CDR1 is DFQATT and CDR2 is SNEGSKA in the germline V gene (reference sequence). The CDR3 is made up of 11 amino acids. For the CDR3, the DNA is TGCAGTGCTAGTGACGGGTATGGCTACCCCTTC. It encodes CSASDGYGYPF.

This clonotype has at least ten counts. The rearrangement joins TRBV28 to TRBJ2-7; D remains unclear. CDR1 is MDHEN and CDR2 is SYDVKM in the germline V gene. The V end lost 5 bases, the J end lost 0 bases, and 11 bases lay between the germline ends. This CDR3 region has 14 residues. As DNA, the CDR3 is TGTGCCAGCAGTCACCTGACATCCTCCTACGAGCAGTACGTC. Translated: CASSHLTSSYEQYV.

This clonotype occurred a few times. The CDR3 sequence: CAISASSNTGELFF. In nucleotides, the CDR3 is TGTGCCATCAGTGCCTCTTCTAACACCGGGGAGCTGTTTTTT. V usage is TRBV10-3 and J usage is TRBJ2-2; D remains ambiguous. V was trimmed by 4 bases and J by 2 bases, leaving 8 bases between them. CDR3 length: 14 residues. CDR1 is ENHRY, CDR2 SYGVKD, per germline.

There are a few counts of this clonotype. This chain joins TRBV5-1 and TRBJ1-4; D ambiguous. This CDR3 has 13 residues. V was clipped by 0 bases and J by 8 bases, with 8 bases between them. The germline V gene encodes CDR1 SGHRS and CDR2 YFSETQ. As DNA, the CDR3 is TGCGCCAGCAGCTTGGGGGAATACGAAAAACTGTTTTTT. It encodes CASSLGEYEKLFF.

Ten or more counts support this clonotype. V and J are TRBV4-1 and TRBJ2-3, with unresolved D. The germline gives CDR1 MGHRA, CDR2 YSYEKL. The CDR3 has 12 amino acids. V was pared by 1 base and J by 9 bases, with 8 bases between. The CDR3: CASSQVGATQYF. In DNA form, the CDR3 reads TGCGCCAGCAGCCAAGTAGGCGCGACGCAGTATTTT.

This sequence joins TRBV14 and TRBJ2-7; 8 nucleotides agree with TRBD1. The CDR3 has 18 amino acids. Germline assignment: CDR1 SGHDN and CDR2 FVKESK. The ends lost 3 bases at V and 1 base at J; junction bases unmatched: 14. CDR3 in DNA: TGTGCCAGCAGCCACGCTACAATGGAGACAGGGGCTTCCTACGAGCAGTACTTC. It codes for CASSHATMETGASYEQYF.

This clonotype was picked up a small number of times. V gene TRBV7-2 combines with J gene TRBJ1-5; 7 bases line up with TRBD1. The J segment lost 7 bases and the V segment lost 5 bases, leaving 5 bases of the junction unmatched. This CDR3 has 13 residues. Germline V gene sequence: CDR1 SGHTA, CDR2 FQGNSA. The chain's CDR3 is CASSPGGGQPQHF. CDR3 DNA sequence: TGTGCCAGCAGCCCAGGGGGTGGACAGCCCCAGCATTTT.

Many counts were recorded for this clonotype. V gene TRBV5-6 combines with J gene TRBJ2-3, with D uncertain. The CDR3 totals 14 residues. Germline values: CDR1 SGHDT, CDR2 YYEEEE. With 3 bases removed from V and 2 bases from J, the gap between germline ends came to 10 bases. This CDR3 reads CASSSVLVTDTQYF. The CDR3 DNA follows: TGTGCCAGCAGCTCCGTGCTAGTCACAGATACGCAGTATTTT.

The chain joins TRBV12-3 or TRBV12-4 to TRBJ2-5; 10 bases fit TRBD2. CDR3 size: 16 residues. The J segment lost 5 bases and the V segment lost 4 bases, leaving 10 bases of the junction unmatched. In nucleotides, the CDR3 is TGTGCCAGCAGTTCTCCCTCAGCGGGGGGGAGGGAGACCCAGTACTTC. Residues: CASSSPSAGGRETQYF.